The T cell receptor (beta chain) under discussion was sequenced for a study of CD8 T cells in Susac syndrome. cDNA came from roughly 0.53 to 1 ug RNA primed by random hexamers. MiXCR was run by TCRdb on the immunoSEQ multiplex PCR reads, yielding one entry per CDR3 protein. The sample has roughly 200,000 distinct CDR3 sequences; approximately 95% are singletons. CD8+ and CD4+ T cells circulating in blood were sequenced for TCR beta. FACS was used to enrich TEMRA cells, whereas the CD8+ and CD4+ T cells were obtained by negative isolation. The length of the CDR3 is 14 residues. Germline values: CDR1 KGHSH, CDR2 LQKENI. The V end lost 7 bases, the J end lost 4 bases, and 16 bases lay between the germline ends.

This clonotype originated in a human donor with multiple sclerosis. The V gene is TRBV18, the J gene TRBJ1-2; weak D call: TRBD1 (6 bases). Sequenced sample: CD4+ T cells from PBMCs. The CDR3 loop is CASLEGDRPYGYTF. For the CDR3, the DNA is TGTGCCAGCTTAGAGGGGGATCGTCCCTATGGCTACACCTTC.